What follows is one T cell receptor beta chain and its context. This sample is part of a study of blood T cell repertoires in COVID-19. Study at large: Material from acute and convalescent COVID-19 was sourced from the United States, Italy and Spain.

With V trimmed by 8 bases and J by 5 bases, 10 bases remained unmatched. This CDR3 region has 14 residues. In germline, CDR1 is SNHLY, CDR2 FYNNEI. Per the original data handling: Amplification from reference gene primers served as the basis for estimated nucleated cell counts. Sequenced by immunoSEQ multiplex PCR; TCRdb stores in-frame clones only, minus some. The DNA gave D and trimming, while V, J and clone size come from that table. The profile shows more than 90,000 clones, about 76% of them singletons. Sequences were obtained from peripheral blood. The sequence came from an elderly woman with acute or convalescent COVID-19. The chain recombines TRBV2 with TRBJ1-2, with TRBD1 matching 8 bases. The CDR3 spells CASPGPGQEYGYTF. In nucleotides, the CDR3 is TGTGCCAGCCCCGGCCCGGGACAGGAATATGGCTACACCTTC.